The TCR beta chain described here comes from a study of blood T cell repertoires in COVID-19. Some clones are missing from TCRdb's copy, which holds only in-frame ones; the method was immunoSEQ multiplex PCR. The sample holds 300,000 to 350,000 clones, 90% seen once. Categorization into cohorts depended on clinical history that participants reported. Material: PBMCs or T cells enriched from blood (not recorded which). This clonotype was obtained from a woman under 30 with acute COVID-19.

Written as DNA, the CDR3 is TGTGCCAGCAGTTCCGGACTAGCGGAATACAATGAGCAGTTCTTC. Protein sequence: CASSSGLAEYNEQFF. The chain employs TRBV28 and TRBJ2-1; 10 bases agree with TRBD2. Per the germline V gene, CDR1 is MDHEN and CDR2 is SYDVKM. With 4 bases clipped from V and 4 bases from J, the junction kept 4 bases outside the gene matches. The CDR3 length is 15 residues.